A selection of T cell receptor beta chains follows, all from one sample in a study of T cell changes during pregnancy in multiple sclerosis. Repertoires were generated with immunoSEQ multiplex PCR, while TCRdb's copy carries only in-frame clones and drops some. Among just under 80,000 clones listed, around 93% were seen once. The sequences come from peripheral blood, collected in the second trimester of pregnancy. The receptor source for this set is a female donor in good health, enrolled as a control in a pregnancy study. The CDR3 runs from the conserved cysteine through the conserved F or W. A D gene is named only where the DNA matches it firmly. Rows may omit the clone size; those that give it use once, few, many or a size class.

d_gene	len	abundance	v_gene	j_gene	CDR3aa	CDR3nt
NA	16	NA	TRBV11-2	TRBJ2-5	CASILGRGLMWETQYF	TGTGCCAGCATCCTGGGTAGGGGGTTGATGTGGGAGACCCAGTACTTC
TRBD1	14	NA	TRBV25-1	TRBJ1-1	CASSESTGRTEAFF	TGTGCCAGCAGTGAATCGACAGGGAGGACTGAAGCTTTCTTT
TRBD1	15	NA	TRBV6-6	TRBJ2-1	CASSKGQGAYNEQFF	TGTGCCAGCAGCAAGGGACAGGGGGCCTACAATGAGCAGTTCTTC
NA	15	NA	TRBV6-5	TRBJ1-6	CASSPTGTGNSPLHF	TGTGCCAGCAGTCCCACGGGTACGGGAAATTCACCCCTCCACTTT
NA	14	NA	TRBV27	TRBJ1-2	CASRGAGWDYGYTF	TGTGCCAGCAGGGGAGCCGGTTGGGACTATGGCTACACCTTC
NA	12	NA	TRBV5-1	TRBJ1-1	CASSSEGGGTFF	TGCGCCAGCAGCTCCGAGGGGGGGGGTACTTTCTTT
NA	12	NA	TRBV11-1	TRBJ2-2	CASSFPAGELFF	TGTGCCAGCAGCTTCCCCGCCGGGGAGCTGTTTTTT
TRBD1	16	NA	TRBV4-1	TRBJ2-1	CASSQAPQGAGNEQFF	TGCGCCAGCAGCCAGGCCCCGCAGGGGGCAGGGAATGAGCAGTTCTTC
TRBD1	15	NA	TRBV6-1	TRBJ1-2	CASRQTGFPNYGYTF	TGTGCCAGCAGGCAGACAGGGTTCCCCAACTATGGCTACACCTTC
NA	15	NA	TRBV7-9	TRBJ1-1	CASSLGGGAVSEAFF	TGTGCCAGCAGCTTAGGGGGGGGCGCGGTTTCTGAAGCTTTCTTT
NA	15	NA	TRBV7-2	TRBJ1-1	CASSLIQGGNTEAFF	TGTGCCAGCAGCTTAATCCAGGGAGGGAACACTGAAGCTTTCTTT
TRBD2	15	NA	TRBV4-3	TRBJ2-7	CASSTGTSGVYEQYF	TGCGCCAGCAGCACCGGGACTAGCGGGGTCTACGAGCAGTACTTC
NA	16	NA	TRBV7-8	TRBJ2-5	CASSSKVGSTQETQYF	TGTGCCAGCAGCTCCAAGGTGGGCTCCACGCAAGAGACCCAGTACTTC
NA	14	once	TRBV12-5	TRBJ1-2	CASGLVGLEGGYTF	TGTGCTAGTGGTTTGGTGGGACTTGAAGGAGGCTACACCTTC
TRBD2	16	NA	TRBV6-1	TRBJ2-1	CASSEVISGGAVEQFF	TGTGCCAGCAGTGAAGTTATTAGCGGGGGGGCGGTTGAGCAGTTCTTC
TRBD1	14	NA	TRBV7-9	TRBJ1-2	CASSLDAGQIGYTF	TGTGCCAGCAGCTTAGACGCGGGACAGATTGGCTACACCTTC
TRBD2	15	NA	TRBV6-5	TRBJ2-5	CASSISGGRRETQYF	TGTGCCAGCAGTATCAGCGGGGGGCGGAGGGAGACCCAGTACTTC
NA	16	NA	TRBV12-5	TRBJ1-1	CASGASVSRESAEAFF	TGTGCTAGTGGTGCCTCCGTGAGTAGGGAGTCGGCTGAAGCTTTCTTT
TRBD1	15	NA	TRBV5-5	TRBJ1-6	CASSTGDRGNSPLHF	TGTGCCAGCAGCACCGGGGACAGAGGTAATTCACCCCTCCACTTT
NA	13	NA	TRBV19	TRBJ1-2	CASRLGQQGGYTF	TGTGCCAGTAGACTCGGACAGCAGGGCGGCTACACCTTC
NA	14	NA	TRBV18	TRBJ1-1	CASSPLAMNTEAFF	TGTGCCAGCTCACCACTTGCGATGAACACTGAAGCTTTCTTT
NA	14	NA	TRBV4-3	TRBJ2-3	CASSLSTGADTQYF	TGCGCCAGCAGTCTTTCAACGGGGGCAGATACGCAGTATTTT
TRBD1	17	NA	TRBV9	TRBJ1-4	CASSVRGQGPTNEKLFF	TGTGCCAGCAGCGTAAGGGGACAGGGGCCAACTAATGAAAAACTGTTTTTT
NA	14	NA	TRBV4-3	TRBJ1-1	CASSLVEGSTEAFF	TGCGCCAGCAGCCTAGTAGAGGGCTCCACTGAAGCTTTCTTT
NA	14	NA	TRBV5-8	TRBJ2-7	CASSLLTGSNEQYF	TGTGCCAGCAGCTTACTCACAGGGTCCAACGAGCAGTACTTC
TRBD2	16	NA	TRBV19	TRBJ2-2	CASSLGTSVAAGELFF	TGTGCCAGTAGTTTGGGGACTAGCGTGGCAGCCGGGGAGCTGTTTTTT
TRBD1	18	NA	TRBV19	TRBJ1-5	CASRSFGTGVDSNQPQHF	TGTGCCAGTAGGAGCTTCGGGACAGGGGTTGATAGCAATCAGCCCCAGCATTTT
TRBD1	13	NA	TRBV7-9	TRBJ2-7	CASIEGDRYEQYF	TGTGCCAGCATCGAGGGGGACAGGTACGAGCAGTACTTC
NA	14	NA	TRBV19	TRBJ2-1	CASSPPEGGAEQFF	TGTGCCAGTAGTCCCCCCGAGGGGGGGGCCGAGCAGTTCTTC
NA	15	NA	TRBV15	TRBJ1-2	CATSRARGPNYGYTF	TGTGCCACCAGCAGAGCCCGCGGGCCGAACTATGGCTACACCTTC
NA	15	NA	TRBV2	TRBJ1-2	CASILDGTANYGYTF	TGTGCCAGCATTCTTGACGGCACAGCTAACTATGGCTACACCTTC
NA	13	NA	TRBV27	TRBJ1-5	CASSPILNQPQHF	TGTGCCAGCAGCCCGATCCTAAATCAGCCCCAGCATTTT
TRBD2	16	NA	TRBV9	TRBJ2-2	CASSVASGGAAGELFF	TGTGCCAGCAGCGTAGCGAGCGGGGGGGCGGCCGGGGAGCTGTTTTTT
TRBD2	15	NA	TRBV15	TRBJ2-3	CATSRDPGLEDTQYF	TGTGCCACCAGCAGAGACCCGGGACTAGAAGATACGCAGTATTTT
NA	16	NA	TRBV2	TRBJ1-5	CASSEIWSRGNQPQHF	TGTGCCAGCAGTGAAATCTGGTCCCGGGGCAATCAGCCCCAGCATTTT
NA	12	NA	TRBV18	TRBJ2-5	CASSPPGETQYF	TGTGCCAGCTCACCACCTGGCGAGACCCAGTACTTC
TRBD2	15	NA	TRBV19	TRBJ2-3	CASSMTSGSGDTQYF	TGTGCCAGTAGTATGACTAGCGGTTCAGGGGATACGCAGTATTTT
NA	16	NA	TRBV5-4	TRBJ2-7	CASSTPRTNQRYEQYF	TGTGCCAGCAGCACTCCGAGAACTAATCAACGCTACGAGCAGTACTTC
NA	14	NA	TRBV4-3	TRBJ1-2	CASSRIEGSGGYTF	TGCGCCAGCAGCCGCATTGAGGGAAGCGGTGGCTACACCTTC
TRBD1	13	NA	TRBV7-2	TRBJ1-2	CASSRDRGDGYTF	TGTGCCAGCAGCCGCGACAGGGGGGATGGCTACACCTTC
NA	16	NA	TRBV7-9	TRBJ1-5	CASSLLSGGSNQPQHF	TGTGCCAGCAGCTTACTCTCCGGCGGGAGCAATCAGCCCCAGCATTTT
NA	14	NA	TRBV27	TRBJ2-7	CASSLKGRDYEQYF	TGTGCCAGCAGTTTAAAAGGCAGGGACTACGAGCAGTACTTC
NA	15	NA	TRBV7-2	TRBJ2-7	CASSPVDEEFYEQYF	TGTGCCAGCAGCCCCGTGGATGAGGAGTTTTACGAGCAGTACTTC
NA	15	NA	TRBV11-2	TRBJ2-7	CASGFLYTGSYEQYF	TGTGCCAGCGGGTTTCTCTATACAGGCTCCTACGAGCAGTACTTC
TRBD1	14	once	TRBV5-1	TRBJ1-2	CASRGDRASYGYTF	TGCGCCAGCAGGGGGGACAGGGCCAGCTATGGCTACACCTTC
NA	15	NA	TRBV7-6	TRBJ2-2	CASSLVRQFTGELFF	TGTGCCAGCAGCTTAGTCAGGCAATTCACCGGGGAGCTGTTTTTT
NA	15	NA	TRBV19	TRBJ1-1	CASSQPGGEYTEAFF	TGTGCCAGTAGCCAACCGGGGGGGGAATACACTGAAGCTTTCTTT
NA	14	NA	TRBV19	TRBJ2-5	CASSPRTYQETQYF	TGTGCCAGTAGTCCTAGGACTTACCAAGAGACCCAGTACTTC